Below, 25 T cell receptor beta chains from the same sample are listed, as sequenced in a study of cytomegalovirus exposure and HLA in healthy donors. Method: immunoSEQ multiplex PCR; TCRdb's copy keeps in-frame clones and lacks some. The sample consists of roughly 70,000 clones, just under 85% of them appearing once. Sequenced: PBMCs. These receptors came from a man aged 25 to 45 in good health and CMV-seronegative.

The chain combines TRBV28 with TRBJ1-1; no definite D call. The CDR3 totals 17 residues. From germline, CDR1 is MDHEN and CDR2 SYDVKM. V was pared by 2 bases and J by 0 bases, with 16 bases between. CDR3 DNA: TGTGCCAGCAGTTTAGGTGGCAGGAGGAACATGAACACTGAAGCTTTCTTT. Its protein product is CASSLGGRRNMNTEAFF.

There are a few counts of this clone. The CDR3 is CASSGSGLRSYEQYF. The CDR3 DNA is TGCGCCAGCAGTGGGTCCGGACTCCGATCCTACGAGCAGTACTTC. The rearrangement uses TRBV5-1 and TRBJ2-7, with a possible D match to TRBD2 (5 bases). V shed 5 bases and J shed 1 base, with 16 bases lying between them. The CDR3 runs 15 residues. The germline CDR1 and CDR2 sequences are SGHRS and YFSETQ.

Written as DNA, the CDR3 is TGTGCCAGCCGGCGGGGTGGGGAGCTGTTTTTT. Its translation: CASRRGGELFF. The chain couples TRBV27 to TRBJ2-2; tentatively, D is TRBD2 (6 bases). V was trimmed by 8 bases and J by 8 bases, leaving 9 bases between them. This CDR3 has 11 amino acids. Germline V CDR1 and CDR2: MNHEY, SMNVEV (reference sequence).

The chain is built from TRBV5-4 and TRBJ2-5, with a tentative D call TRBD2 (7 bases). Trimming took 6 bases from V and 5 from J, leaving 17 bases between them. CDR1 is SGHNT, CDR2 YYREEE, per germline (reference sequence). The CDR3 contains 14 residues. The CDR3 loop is CASTLSGGSETQYF. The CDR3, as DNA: TGTGCCAGCACCCTATCGGGGGGCTCCGAGACCCAGTACTTC.

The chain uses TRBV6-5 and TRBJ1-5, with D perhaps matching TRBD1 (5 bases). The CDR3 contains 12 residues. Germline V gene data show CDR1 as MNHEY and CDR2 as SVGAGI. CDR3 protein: CAVGVANQPQHF. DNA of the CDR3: TGTGCTGTAGGGGTAGCAAATCAGCCCCAGCATTTT.

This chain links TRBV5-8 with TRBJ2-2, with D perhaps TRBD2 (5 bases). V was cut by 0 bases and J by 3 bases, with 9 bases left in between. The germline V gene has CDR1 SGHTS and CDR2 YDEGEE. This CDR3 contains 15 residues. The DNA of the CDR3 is TGTGCCAGCAGCTTGGGGGAGATGGACACCGGGGAGCTGTTTTTT. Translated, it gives CASSLGEMDTGELFF.

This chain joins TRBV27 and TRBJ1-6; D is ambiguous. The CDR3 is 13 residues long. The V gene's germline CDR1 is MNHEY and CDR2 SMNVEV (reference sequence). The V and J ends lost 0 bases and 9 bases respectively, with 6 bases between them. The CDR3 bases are TGTGCCAGCAGTTTATCGTCGGGTTCACCCCTCCACTTT. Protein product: CASSLSSGSPLHF.

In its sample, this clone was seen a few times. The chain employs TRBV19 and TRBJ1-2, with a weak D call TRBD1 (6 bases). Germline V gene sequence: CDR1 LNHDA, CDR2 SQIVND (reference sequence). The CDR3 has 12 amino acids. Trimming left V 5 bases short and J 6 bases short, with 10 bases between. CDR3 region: CASSLPGDGYTF. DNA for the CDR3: TGTGCCAGTAGTCTCCCAGGGGATGGCTACACCTTC. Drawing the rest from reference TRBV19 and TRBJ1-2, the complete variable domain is DGGITQSPKYLFRKEGQNVTLSCEQNLNHDAMYWYRQDPGQGLRLIYYSQIVNDFQKGDIAEGYSVSREKKESFPLTVTSAQKNPTAFYLCASSLPGDGYTFGSGTRLTVV.

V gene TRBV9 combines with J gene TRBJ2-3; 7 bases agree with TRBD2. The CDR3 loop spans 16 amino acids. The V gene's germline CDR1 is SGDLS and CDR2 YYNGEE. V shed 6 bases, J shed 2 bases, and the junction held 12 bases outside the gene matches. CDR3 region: CASNPKAGLNTDTQYF. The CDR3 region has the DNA TGTGCCAGCAACCCAAAAGCGGGGTTGAACACAGATACGCAGTATTTT.

The CDR3: CASSPTLFQGARTNEKLFF. The CDR3 bases are TGCGCCAGCAGCCCCACTTTATTCCAGGGGGCGAGGACTAATGAAAAACTGTTTTTT. V gene TRBV4-1 combines with J gene TRBJ1-4, with 8 bases matching TRBD1. This CDR3 is built from 19 residues. V gave up 4 bases and J gave up 2 bases; unmatched junction bases: 15. Germline CDR1 reads MGHRA; CDR2 reads YSYEKL.

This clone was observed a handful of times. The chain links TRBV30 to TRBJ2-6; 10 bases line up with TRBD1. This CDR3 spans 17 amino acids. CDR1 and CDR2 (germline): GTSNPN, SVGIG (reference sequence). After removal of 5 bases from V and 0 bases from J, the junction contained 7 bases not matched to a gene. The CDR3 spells CAWHRDRGRSGANVLTF. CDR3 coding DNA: TGTGCCTGGCACCGGGACAGGGGACGCTCTGGGGCCAACGTCCTGACTTTC. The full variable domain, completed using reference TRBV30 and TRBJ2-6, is SQTIHQWPATLVQPVGSPLSLECTVEGTSNPNLYWYRQAAGRGLQLLFYSVGIGQISSEVPQNLSASRPQDRQFILSSKKLLLSDSGFYLCAWHRDRGRSGANVLTFGAGSRLTVL.

The CDR3 DNA follows: TGCGCCAGCAGCCAAAGGCAGGGTGGGGGCTACACCTTC. The encoded protein is CASSQRQGGGYTF. The V call is TRBV4-3, the J call TRBJ1-2, with D tentatively TRBD1 (5 bases). In germline, CDR1 is LGHNA, CDR2 YSLEER. Trimming removed 2 bases at V and 8 bases at J, with 12 bases between. CDR3 length: 13 amino acids.

The CDR3 protein is CASSDGTGGQSEKLFF. The CDR3 bases are TGTGCCAGCAGCGATGGGACAGGGGGACAGAGTGAAAAACTGTTTTTT. The V call is TRBV9, the J call TRBJ1-4, with 11 bases lining up with TRBD1. This CDR3 has 16 amino acids. CDR1 SGDLS and CDR2 YYNGEE come from the germline V gene. Trimming cost V 3 bases and J 7 bases; bases outside gene matches: 8.

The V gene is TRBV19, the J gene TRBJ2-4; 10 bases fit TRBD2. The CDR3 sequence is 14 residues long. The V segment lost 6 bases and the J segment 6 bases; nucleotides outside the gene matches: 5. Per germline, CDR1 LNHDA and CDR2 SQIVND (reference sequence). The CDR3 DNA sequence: TGTGCCAGTAGCCGGGGACTAGCGATAAACATTCAGTACTTC. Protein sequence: CASSRGLAINIQYF.

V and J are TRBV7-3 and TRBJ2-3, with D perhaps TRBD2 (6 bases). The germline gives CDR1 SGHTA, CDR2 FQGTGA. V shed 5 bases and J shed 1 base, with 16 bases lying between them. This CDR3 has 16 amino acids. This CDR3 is CASSQIAALGTDTQYF. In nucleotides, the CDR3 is TGTGCCAGCAGCCAAATAGCGGCTCTAGGCACAGATACGCAGTATTTT. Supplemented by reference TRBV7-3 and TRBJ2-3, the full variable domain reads GAGVSQTPSNKVTEKGKYVELRCDPISGHTALYWYRQSLGQGPEFLIYFQGTGAADDSGLPNDRFFAVRPEGSVSTLKIQRTERGDSAVYLCASSQIAALGTDTQYFGPGTRLTVL.

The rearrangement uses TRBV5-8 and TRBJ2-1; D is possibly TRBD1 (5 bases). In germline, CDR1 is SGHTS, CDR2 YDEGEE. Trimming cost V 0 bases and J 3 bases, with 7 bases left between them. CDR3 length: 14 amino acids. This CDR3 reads CASSLGQGYNEQFF. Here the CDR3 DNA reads TGTGCCAGCAGCTTGGGCCAGGGCTACAATGAGCAGTTCTTC. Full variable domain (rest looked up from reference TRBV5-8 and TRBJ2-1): EAGVTQSPTHLIKTRGQQATLRCSPISGHTSVYWYQQALGLGLQFLLWYDEGEERNRGNFPPRFSGRQFPNYSSELNVNALELEDSALYLCASSLGQGYNEQFFGPGTRLTVL.

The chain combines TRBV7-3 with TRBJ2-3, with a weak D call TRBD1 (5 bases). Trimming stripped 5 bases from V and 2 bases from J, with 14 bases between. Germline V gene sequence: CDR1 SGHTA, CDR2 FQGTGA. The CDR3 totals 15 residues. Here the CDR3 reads CASSPGAGNTDTQYF. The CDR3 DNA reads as TGTGCCAGCAGCCCGGGTGCAGGGAACACAGATACGCAGTATTTT. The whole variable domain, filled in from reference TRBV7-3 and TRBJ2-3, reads GAGVSQTPSNKVTEKGKYVELRCDPISGHTALYWYRQSLGQGPEFLIYFQGTGAADDSGLPNDRFFAVRPEGSVSTLKIQRTERGDSAVYLCASSPGAGNTDTQYFGPGTRLTVL.

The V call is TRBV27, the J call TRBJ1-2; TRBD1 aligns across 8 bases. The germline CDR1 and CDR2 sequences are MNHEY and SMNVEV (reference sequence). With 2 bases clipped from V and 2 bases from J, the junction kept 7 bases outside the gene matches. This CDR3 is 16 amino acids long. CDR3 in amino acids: CASSLGQGAGNYGYTF. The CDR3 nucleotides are TGTGCCAGCAGTTTAGGGCAGGGGGCCGGGAACTATGGCTACACCTTC.

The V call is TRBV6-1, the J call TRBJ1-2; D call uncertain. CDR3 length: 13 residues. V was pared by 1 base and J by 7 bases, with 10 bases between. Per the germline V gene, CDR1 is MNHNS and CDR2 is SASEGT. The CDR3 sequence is CASSEGPGAGYTF. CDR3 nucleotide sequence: TGTGCCAGCAGTGAAGGTCCGGGAGCTGGCTACACCTTC.

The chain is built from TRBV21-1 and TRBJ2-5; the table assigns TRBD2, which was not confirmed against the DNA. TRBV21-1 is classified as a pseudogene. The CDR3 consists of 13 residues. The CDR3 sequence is CASRPEGQETQYF. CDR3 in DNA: TGTGCCAGCCGCCCCGAGGGCCAAGAGACCCAGTACTTC.

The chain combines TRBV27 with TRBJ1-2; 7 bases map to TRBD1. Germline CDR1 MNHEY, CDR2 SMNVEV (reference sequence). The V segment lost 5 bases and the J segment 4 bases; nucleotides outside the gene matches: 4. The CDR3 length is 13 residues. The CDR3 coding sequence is TGTGCCAGCAGTCCTGGGACAGTCTATGGCTACACCTTC. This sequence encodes CASSPGTVYGYTF.

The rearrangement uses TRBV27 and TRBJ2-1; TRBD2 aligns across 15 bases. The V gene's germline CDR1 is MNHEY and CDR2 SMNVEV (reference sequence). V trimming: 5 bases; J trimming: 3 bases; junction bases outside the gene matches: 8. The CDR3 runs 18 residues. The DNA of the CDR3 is TGTGCCAGCAGTATTGGGACTAGCGGGAGGCTTTACTACAATGAGCAGTTCTTC. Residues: CASSIGTSGRLYYNEQFF.

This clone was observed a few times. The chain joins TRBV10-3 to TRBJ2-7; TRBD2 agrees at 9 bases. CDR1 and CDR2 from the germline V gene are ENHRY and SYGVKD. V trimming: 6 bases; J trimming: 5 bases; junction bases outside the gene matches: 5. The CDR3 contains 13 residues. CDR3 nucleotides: TGTGCCATCAGCGATACTAGCGGGCACGAGCAGTACGTC. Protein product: CAISDTSGHEQYV.

This CDR3 is CASSLVLGELFF. The CDR3 region has the DNA TGTGCCAGCAGCTTAGTTCTCGGGGAGCTGTTTTTT. The chain uses TRBV11-2 and TRBJ2-2; unclear D gene. The CDR3 sequence is 12 residues long. Germline CDR1 reads SGHAT; CDR2 reads FQNNGV. Trimming took off 1 base at V and 7 bases at J, with 4 bases between the two ends.

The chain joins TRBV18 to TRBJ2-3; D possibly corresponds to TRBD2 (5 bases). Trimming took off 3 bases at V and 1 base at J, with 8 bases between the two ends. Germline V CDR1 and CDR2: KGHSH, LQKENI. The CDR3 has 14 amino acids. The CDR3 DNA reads TGTGCCAGCTCACCTGGGAGACGCACAGATACGCAGTATTTT. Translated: CASSPGRRTDTQYF.